One T cell receptor beta chain is described in this entry. Positively selected for CCR7, the CD45RO-negative cells used as naive CD8 cells excluded terminally differentiated effector memory CD45RA+ cells. This specimen belongs to a study of shared clonotypes between healthy human individuals. Sequencing used immunoSEQ multiplex PCR; TCRdb keeps in-frame clones, though not all of them. The profile covers about 700,000 clones, with just over 90% appearing a single time and 24% taken by the ten largest. CDR3 length: 13 residues. V trimming: 5 bases; J trimming: 8 bases; junction bases outside the gene matches: 5. From germline, CDR1 is SGHAT and CDR2 FQNNGV.

The V and J genes are TRBV11-2 and TRBJ1-2, with 10 bases aligning to TRBD1. The sequenced material came from naive CD8+ T cells sorted from blood. The TCR sequence derives from a young man in good health. CDR3: CASSPGQGHGYTF. CDR3 sequence (DNA): TGTGCCAGCAGCCCGGGACAGGGGCACGGCTACACCTTC. Full variable domain (outside the CDR3, taken from reference TRBV11-2 and TRBJ1-2): EAGVAQSPRYKIIEKRQSVAFWCNPISGHATLYWYQQILGQGPKLLIQFQNNGVVDDSQLPKDRFSAERLKGVDSTLKIQPAKLEDSAVYLCASSPGQGHGYTFGSGTRLTVV.